This is a list of T cell receptor beta chains from one sample in a study of cytomegalovirus exposure and HLA in healthy donors. The data were produced by immunoSEQ multiplex PCR, yet TCRdb's version contains in-frame clones alone and is incomplete. The sample has roughly 140,000 clones, 64% seen once. Sequencing was performed on PBMCs. These receptors all come from a woman in her twenties or thirties in good health and CMV-seropositive. The CDR3 runs from the conserved cysteine through the conserved F or W. The D gene is left open where the match is weak. Rows give clone size only sometimes, using once, few, many, or a class for an expanded clone.

abundance	d_gene	v_gene	j_gene	CDR3aa	CDR3nt
-	TRBD2	TRBV5-1	TRBJ2-1	CASSPGGAYNEQFF	TGCGCCAGCAGCCCGGGGGGGGCCTACAATGAGCAGTTCTTC
-	-	TRBV30	TRBJ2-7	CAWSVRLGQYF	TGTGCCTGGAGTGTACGTCTCGGGCAGTACTTC
-	-	TRBV5-1	TRBJ1-1	CASSLVRGRNTEAFF	TGCGCCAGCAGCCTCGTCAGGGGAAGGAACACTGAAGCTTTCTTT
-	TRBD2	TRBV4-1	TRBJ2-3	CASSQESGLAADTQYF	TGCGCCAGCAGCCAAGAGAGCGGACTAGCGGCGGATACGCAGTATTTT
-	-	TRBV28	TRBJ1-2	CASSLMTRGYTF	TGTGCCAGCAGTTTAATGACTAGGGGCTACACCTTC
-	TRBD1	TRBV28	TRBJ1-5	CASSLGDRGKPQHF	TGTGCCAGCAGTTTAGGAGACAGGGGGAAGCCCCAGCATTTT
-	-	TRBV7-2	TRBJ2-1	CASSEGGGLYNEQFF	TGTGCCAGCAGCGAAGGGGGGGGCCTCTACAATGAGCAGTTCTTC
-	-	TRBV7-3	TRBJ2-5	CASSLSLGETQYF	TGTGCCAGCAGCTTATCCCTAGGAGAGACCCAGTACTTC
-	-	TRBV30	TRBJ1-5	CAWSRWGEQPQHF	TGTGCCTGGAGTAGATGGGGGGAACAGCCCCAGCATTTT
-	-	TRBV2	TRBJ1-4	CASTPRSEKLFF	TGTGCCAGCACCCCACGGTCGGAAAAACTGTTTTTT
many	-	TRBV5-6	TRBJ2-1	CASSLNRFNEQFF	TGTGCCAGCAGCTTGAATCGGTTCAATGAGCAGTTCTTC
few	-	TRBV30	TRBJ2-6	CAWSNPTTSAGANVLTF	TGTGCCTGGAGTAACCCCACCACATCCGCTGGGGCCAACGTCCTGACTTTC
-	TRBD1	TRBV28	TRBJ1-5	CACGQGGHSNQPQHF	TGTGCCTGTGGACAGGGAGGGCATAGCAATCAGCCCCAGCATTTT
-	TRBD2	TRBV19	TRBJ2-1	CASSLGGGRPSINEQFF	TGTGCCAGTAGTCTCGGGGGGGGGAGGCCCTCTATCAATGAGCAGTTCTTC
-	-	TRBV29-1	TRBJ2-5	CSVVWYGGETQYF	TGCAGCGTTGTATGGTACGGGGGAGAGACCCAGTACTTC
-	-	TRBV5-6	TRBJ2-5	CASSYRELETQYF	TGTGCCAGCAGCTACAGGGAGTTGGAGACCCAGTACTTC
once	TRBD2	TRBV6-1	TRBJ2-3	CASSERVLAGYGPTDTQYF	TGTGCCAGCAGTGAAAGGGTACTAGCGGGATACGGACCCACAGATACGCAGTATTTT
-	-	TRBV5-5	TRBJ2-2	CASSSTPKNTGELFF	TGTGCCAGCAGCTCTACGCCAAAAAACACCGGGGAGCTGTTTTTT
few	TRBD2	TRBV4-1	TRBJ2-7	CASSQGGLAGSYEQYF	TGCGCCAGCAGCCAAGGGGGACTAGCGGGTTCCTACGAGCAGTACTTC
-	TRBD1	TRBV10-2	TRBJ1-5	CASREDRGRVQPQHF	TGCGCCAGCAGGGAGGACAGGGGGCGGGTTCAGCCCCAGCATTTT
few	-	TRBV10-1	TRBJ2-1	CASSDRGTSYNEQFF	TGCGCCAGCAGTGATAGGGGGACCTCCTACAATGAGCAGTTCTTC
-	-	TRBV12-5	TRBJ2-3	CASGKGGGTDTQYF	TGTGCTAGTGGCAAAGGGGGAGGCACAGATACGCAGTATTTT
-	-	TRBV10-2	TRBJ2-2	CASTGVGPGELFF	TGCGCCAGCACGGGGGTCGGGCCCGGGGAGCTGTTTTTT
-	-	TRBV5-6	TRBJ2-5	CASSRPEGLGTQYF	TGTGCCAGCAGCCGGCCTGAGGGATTAGGGACCCAGTACTTC
-	-	TRBV7-9	TRBJ1-1	CASSLYGLGTEAFF	TGTGCCAGCAGCTTATATGGCCTAGGCACTGAAGCTTTCTTT
-	TRBD2	TRBV5-5	TRBJ2-2	CASSLRLAGTNTGELFF	TGTGCCAGCAGCTTAAGACTAGCGGGGACGAACACCGGGGAGCTGTTTTTT
-	TRBD1	TRBV28	TRBJ1-5	CASNEGTVNQPQHF	TGTGCCAGCAATGAAGGGACAGTCAATCAGCCCCAGCATTTT
-	-	TRBV30	TRBJ2-7	CAWSVTGYTYEQYF	TGTGCCTGGAGTGTAACAGGGTACACCTACGAGCAGTACTTC
few	-	TRBV7-3	TRBJ1-1	CASKRGRNTEAFF	TGTGCCAGCAAAAGAGGGAGAAACACTGAAGCTTTCTTT
few	TRBD1	TRBV2	TRBJ1-2	CASSEFGTGGVGYTF	TGTGCCAGCAGTGAATTTGGGACAGGGGGCGTCGGCTACACCTTC
-	TRBD2	TRBV4-1	TRBJ2-2	CASSHRAGEGSGELFF	TGCGCCAGCAGCCACAGGGCGGGAGAAGGGTCCGGGGAGCTGTTTTTT
few	TRBD1	TRBV6-6	TRBJ1-6	CASRDQGGLWSPLHF	TGTGCCAGCAGGGACCAGGGGGGCCTTTGGTCACCCCTCCACTTT
-	-	TRBV28	TRBJ1-5	CASRGGGWLPNQPQHF	TGTGCCAGCAGGGGGGGTGGGTGGCTTCCCAATCAGCCCCAGCATTTT